Shown below are 23 T cell receptor beta chains from a single sample sequenced in a study of blood T cell repertoires in COVID-19. The method was immunoSEQ multiplex PCR; TCRdb's version includes in-frame clones alone and lacks a portion of them. The table has 220,000 or so clones, approximately 90% seen once; the top ten hold 0.85% to 0.9%. The specimen was PBMCs or T cells enriched from blood (not recorded which). These TCRs come from a middle-aged man who had been exposed to COVID-19.

V usage is TRBV7-9 and J usage is TRBJ2-7, with D perhaps matching TRBD1 (6 bases). Trimming left V 8 bases short and J 4 bases short, with 12 bases between. Germline V gene lookup returns CDR1 SEHNR and CDR2 FQNEAQ (reference sequence). This CDR3 spans 12 amino acids. The CDR3 region has the DNA TGTGCCAGCGCACCAGGGGCTTACGAGCAGTACTTC. Translation gives CASAPGAYEQYF.

The chain couples TRBV7-9 to TRBJ1-4; no clear D. From germline, CDR1 is SEHNR and CDR2 FQNEAQ (reference sequence). The CDR3 is made up of 14 amino acids. Trimming took 5 bases from V and 6 from J, leaving 13 bases between them. CDR3 region: CASSQSGNHEKLFF. The CDR3 bases are TGTGCCAGCAGCCAGTCTGGTAACCATGAAAAACTGTTTTTT.

The chain uses TRBV28 and TRBJ1-1, with 11 nucleotides matching TRBD1. Germline values: CDR1 MDHEN, CDR2 SYDVKM. Trimming removed 3 bases from V and 1 base from J; junction bases left unmatched: 16. This CDR3 is 20 amino acids long. CDR3: CASSFLGTGGVRVQNTEAFF. The CDR3 nucleotides read TGTGCCAGCAGTTTTCTCGGGACAGGGGGAGTCAGGGTGCAGAACACTGAAGCTTTCTTT.

This clone was observed once. The chain combines TRBV6-1 with TRBJ1-2, with D perhaps TRBD1 (5 bases). The CDR3 totals 14 residues. Per germline, CDR1 MNHNS and CDR2 SASEGT. The V end was cut by 2 bases, the J end by 4 bases, with 11 bases between. CDR3 region: CASSERGSVYGYTF. The CDR3 coding sequence is TGTGCCAGCAGTGAAAGGGGTTCCGTCTATGGCTACACCTTC.

V is TRBV12-3 or TRBV12-4 and J is TRBJ1-1, with D unclear. The CDR3 is 13 residues long. Trimming pared 5 bases from V and 3 bases from J, leaving 10 bases between. The CDR3 sequence: CASSPRGYTEAFF. The DNA for the CDR3 is TGTGCCAGCAGTCCCCGAGGGTACACTGAAGCTTTCTTT.

V and J are TRBV11-2 and TRBJ2-2; D possibly corresponds to TRBD1 (6 bases). V was trimmed by 3 bases and J by 5 bases, leaving 16 bases between them. This CDR3 is built from 16 residues. The germline gives CDR1 SGHAT, CDR2 FQNNGV. CDR3 nucleotides: TGTGCCAGCAGCTTCATAAAAACAGGGCAAACCGGGGAGCTGTTTTTT. Amino acids: CASSFIKTGQTGELFF.

The chain uses TRBV6-2 or TRBV6-3 and TRBJ2-7; perhaps TRBD1 as D (6 bases). The CDR3 contains 17 residues. V was clipped by 2 bases and J by 6 bases, with 23 bases between them. Germline CDR1 reads MNHEY; CDR2 reads SVGEGT. The DNA for the CDR3 is TGTGCCAGCAGTTACGGGCTCTGGGGCGGAGCCAGGGGCGAGCAGTACGTC. It is translated as CASSYGLWGGARGEQYV.

The genes are TRBV29-1 and TRBJ1-1; 11 bases align to TRBD1. The CDR3 has 15 residues. V gave up 1 base and J gave up 3 bases; unmatched junction bases: 4. CDR1 and CDR2 from the germline V gene are SQVTM and ANQGSEA. The CDR3 DNA sequence: TGCAGCGTTGAAGCCCGGGACAGGGGGGACACTGAAGCTTTCTTT. This translates into CSVEARDRGDTEAFF.

The genes are TRBV29-1 and TRBJ2-3, with TRBD1 identical over 9 bases. Germline V gene data show CDR1 as SQVTM and CDR2 as ANQGSEA. The length of the CDR3 is 16 residues. The ends lost 0 bases at V and 6 bases at J; junction bases unmatched: 10. CDR3 region: CSVEDPDRGMADTQYF. For the CDR3, the DNA is TGCAGCGTTGAAGACCCGGACAGGGGCATGGCGGATACGCAGTATTTT.

Details on this clone: Other DNA sequences from this sample encode an identical CDR3 as well. The chain carries TRBV24-1 and TRBJ1-2; 8 bases align to TRBD1. The CDR3 consists of 15 residues. Germline CDR1 reads KGHDR; CDR2 reads SFDVKD. The V and J ends lost 2 bases and 4 bases, in that order; junction bases with no gene match: 5. CDR3 in DNA: TGTGCCACCAGTGATTCTAGGACAGGGTCCTATGGCTACACCTTC. Its translation: CATSDSRTGSYGYTF.

The chain employs TRBV10-2 and TRBJ1-1; 8 bases fit TRBD1. The V and J ends lost 6 bases and 0 bases, in that order; junction bases with no gene match: 3. In germline, CDR1 is WSHSY, CDR2 SAAADI. CDR3 length equals 14 residues. CDR3 coding DNA: TGCGCCAGCAGGACAGGGGCCTTGAACACTGAAGCTTTCTTT. It codes for CASRTGALNTEAFF.

The chain joins TRBV5-1 to TRBJ2-2; weak D call: TRBD1 (6 bases). Trimming stripped 5 bases from V and 5 bases from J, with 10 bases between. Germline CDR1 reads SGHRS; CDR2 reads YFSETQ. The CDR3 has 13 residues. CDR3 bases: TGCGCCAGCAGGCGAACAGGGACCGGGGAGCTGTTTTTT. Residues: CASRRTGTGELFF.

The CDR3 nucleotides read TGTGCCAGCAGTGAAGAACAGCACTATGGCTACACCTTC. This sequence encodes CASSEEQHYGYTF. The chain employs TRBV2 and TRBJ1-2, with D uncertain. Germline V gene data show CDR1 as SNHLY and CDR2 as FYNNEI. The V gene lost 1 base and the J gene lost 3 bases, with 6 bases spanning the gap. The CDR3 contains 13 residues.

The chain uses TRBV5-4 and TRBJ2-7; D may be TRBD2 (6 bases). Trimming cost V 4 bases and J 5 bases, with 22 bases left between them. CDR1 SGHNT and CDR2 YYREEE come from the germline V gene (reference sequence). This CDR3 is built from 16 residues. DNA for the CDR3: TGTGCCAGCAGCACCCCCGGGGGATCCCCTTTCGACGAGCAGTACGTC. Its protein is CASSTPGGSPFDEQYV.

The chain joins TRBV4-1 to TRBJ2-7; D perhaps matches TRBD1 (6 bases). Germline-derived CDR1 and CDR2 are MGHRA and YSYEKL. The CDR3 has 13 amino acids. Trimming took off 4 bases at V and 9 bases at J, with 16 bases between the two ends. In nucleotides, the CDR3 is TGCGCCAGCAGCCCCAAGGGACAAGTGGGGCAGTACTTC. This gives the protein CASSPKGQVGQYF.

The V and J genes are TRBV7-6 and TRBJ1-4; weak D call: TRBD1 (5 bases). V gave up 1 base and J gave up 8 bases, with 14 bases separating them. The CDR3 contains 15 residues. Germline CDR1 and CDR2: SGHVS and FNYEAQ. CDR3 amino acids: CASSLVSGRAEKLFF. DNA of the CDR3: TGTGCCAGCAGCTTAGTATCGGGCAGGGCGGAAAAACTGTTTTTT.

The V gene is TRBV18, the J gene TRBJ2-7, with a tentative D call TRBD1 (6 bases). V was shortened by 4 bases and J by 7 bases, with 14 bases between the two germline ends. CDR1 and CDR2 (germline): KGHSH, LQKENI. The CDR3 is made up of 13 amino acids. The CDR3 reads CASSLAGRGEQYV. CDR3 in DNA: TGTGCCAGCTCACTCGCGGGTAGGGGGGAGCAGTACGTC.

There are a few counts of this clone. The V call is TRBV9, the J call TRBJ2-3; 9 positions match TRBD2. This CDR3 has 15 residues. V was clipped by 5 bases and J by 6 bases; unmatched bases: 10. CDR1 and CDR2 (germline): SGDLS, YYNGEE. CDR3 in DNA: TGTGCCAGCAGTGGCAGGCGGGAGGGCCGGGATACGCAGTATTTT. It encodes CASSGRREGRDTQYF.

The gene calls are TRBV5-1 and TRBJ2-7; TRBD2 matches 10 bases. The ends lost 4 bases at V and 4 bases at J; junction bases unmatched: 11. CDR1 and CDR2 from the germline V gene are SGHRS and YFSETQ. The CDR3 totals 16 residues. CDR3 in amino acids: CASSTSAGGPYYEQYF. The CDR3 DNA sequence: TGCGCCAGCAGCACTTCAGCGGGGGGGCCTTATTACGAGCAGTACTTC.

This chain links TRBV6-6 with TRBJ1-2; TRBD1 agrees at 7 bases. CDR3 length: 13 amino acids. Germline CDR1 is MNHNY and CDR2 is SVGAGI (reference sequence). With V trimmed by 5 bases and J by 3 bases, 3 bases remained unmatched. The CDR3 spells CASSTGTDYGYTF. The CDR3 nucleotides are TGTGCCAGCAGTACGGGGACAGACTATGGCTACACCTTC.

This chain links TRBV9 with TRBJ2-1; 9 bases are shared with TRBD1. CDR3 length: 15 amino acids. Germline CDR1 reads SGDLS; CDR2 reads YYNGEE. J was trimmed by 7 bases and V by 3 bases; bases with no gene match: 8. The CDR3 protein is CASSAGTGFVNEQFF. Written as DNA, the CDR3 is TGTGCCAGCAGCGCCGGGACAGGGTTCGTAAATGAGCAGTTCTTC.

The V gene is TRBV20-1, the J gene TRBJ1-1; D is undetermined. This CDR3 spans 16 amino acids. V was shortened by 3 bases and J by 4 bases, with 21 bases between the two germline ends. Germline lookup yields CDR1 DFQATT and CDR2 SNEGSKA (reference sequence). The CDR3 is CSASAHRSGGVTEAFF. In DNA, the CDR3 is TGCAGTGCTAGTGCCCATCGATCCGGCGGGGTCACTGAAGCTTTCTTT.

The V and J genes are TRBV28 and TRBJ1-1, with 7 bases identical to TRBD1. CDR3 length equals 13 residues. Trimming removed 2 bases from V and 8 bases from J; junction bases left unmatched: 5. Germline V lookup: CDR1 MDHEN, CDR2 SYDVKM. Here the CDR3 DNA reads TGTGCCAGCAGTTTACCAGGGGGTGCCGAAGCTTTCTTT. It codes for CASSLPGGAEAFF.